This record looks at one TCR beta chain sequence and its context. Antigen unknown. This record comes from a study of CD8 T cells in Susac syndrome. Study-wide results and limits: The greatest CD8+ clonal expansion in Susac occurred in TEMRA cells and in active patients.

RNA totalling about 0.5 to 1 ug underwent reverse transcription with random hexamers. Amplification of TCR beta CDR3 was carried out by immunoSEQ multiplex PCR, which covered 54 Vbeta and 13 Jbeta segments. TCRdb re-analysed the immunoSEQ multiplex PCR reads in MiXCR, keeping a single row per CDR3 protein. The sample contains under 200,000 distinct CDR3 sequences, approximately 95% of which appear only once. The germline gives CDR1 DFQATT, CDR2 SNEGSKA (reference sequence). V was cut by 1 base and J by 4 bases, with 11 bases left in between. The CDR3 contains 14 residues. FACS enriched CD8+ TEMRA cells, while bulk CD8+ and CD4+ were negatively isolated.

The sample comprised CD8+ T cells from PBMCs. The clonotype originates from a human donor with Susac syndrome. The V and J genes are TRBV20-1 and TRBJ2-1; D may correspond to TRBD1 or TRBD2 (5 bases each). The chain's CDR3 is CSARAGTLYNEQFF. In DNA form, the CDR3 reads TGCAGTGCTAGAGCCGGGACCTTATACAATGAGCAGTTCTTC.